The text below deals with one T cell receptor (beta chain). Its cognate antigen is unknown. Other nucleotide sequences from this sample produce the same CDR3. The data are from a study of shared clonotypes between healthy human individuals. Study findings and constraints: Larger estimated richness was generally seen in naive subsets than in memory subsets. Blood was the only sampled material, and tissue repertoires likely differ.

Clones were sequenced by immunoSEQ multiplex PCR, and TCRdb holds only the in-frame ones, with some missing. The sample includes more than 200,000 clones, under 80% of them seen just once. The CDR3 runs 12 residues. The V and J ends lost 4 bases and 3 bases respectively, with 7 bases between them. The V gene's germline CDR1 is SNHLY and CDR2 FYNNEI. This receptor was taken from a man aged 25 to 45 in good health. Sequenced material: memory CD4+ T cells sorted from blood. Documented subset: CD45RA-negative fraction. The chain employs TRBV2 and TRBJ2-7; perhaps TRBD2 as D (6 bases). The CDR3 sequence: CASSVEGYEQYF. In DNA form, the CDR3 reads TGTGCCAGCAGTGTGGAGGGCTACGAGCAGTACTTC.